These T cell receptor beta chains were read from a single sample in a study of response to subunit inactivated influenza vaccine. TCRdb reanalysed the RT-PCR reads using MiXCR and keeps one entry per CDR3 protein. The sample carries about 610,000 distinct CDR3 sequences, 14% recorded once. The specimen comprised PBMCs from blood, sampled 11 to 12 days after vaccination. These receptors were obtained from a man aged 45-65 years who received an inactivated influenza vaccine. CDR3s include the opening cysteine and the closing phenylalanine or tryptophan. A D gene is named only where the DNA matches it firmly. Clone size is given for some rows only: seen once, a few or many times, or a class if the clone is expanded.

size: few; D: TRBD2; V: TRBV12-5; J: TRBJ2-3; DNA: TGTGCTAGTGCAAGCGGGGAGTCGAATACGCAGTATTTT; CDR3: CASASGESNTQYF
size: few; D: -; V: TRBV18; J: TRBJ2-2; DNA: TGTGCCAGCTCACCACCGTTTCGACTAAACACCGGGGAGCTGTTTTTT; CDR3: CASSPPFRLNTGELFF
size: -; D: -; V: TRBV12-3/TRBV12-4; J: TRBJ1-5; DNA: TGTGCCAGCAGTTCCTACAATAGCAATCAGCCCCAGCATTTT; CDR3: CASSSYNSNQPQHF
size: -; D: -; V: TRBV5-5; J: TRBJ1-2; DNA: TGTGCCAGCAGCTTAGCGTCCTTGGGGATAGACTACACCTTC; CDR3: CASSLASLGIDYTF
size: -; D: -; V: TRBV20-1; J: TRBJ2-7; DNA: TGCAGTGCTAGAGGGGTCCGGGTGTTAGGCTACGAGCAGTACTTC; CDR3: CSARGVRVLGYEQYF
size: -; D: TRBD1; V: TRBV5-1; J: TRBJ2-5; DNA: TGCGCCAGCAGCCAAAACCCCGGGACAGGGGGTCGAGGAGAGACCCAGTACTTC; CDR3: CASSQNPGTGGRGETQYF
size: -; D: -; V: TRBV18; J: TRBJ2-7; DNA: TGTGCCAGCTCACCACCTAGTCAGGGGAATTACGAGCAGTACTTC; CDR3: CASSPPSQGNYEQYF
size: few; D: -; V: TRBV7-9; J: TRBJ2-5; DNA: TGTGCCAGCAGCTTAACGTCGGGGGCTGGCGGAGAGACCCAGTACTTC; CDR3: CASSLTSGAGGETQYF
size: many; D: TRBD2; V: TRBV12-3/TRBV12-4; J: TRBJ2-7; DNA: TGTGCCAGCAGCCCGTCTAGCGGGGGCTACGAGCAGTACTTC; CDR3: CASSPSSGGYEQYF
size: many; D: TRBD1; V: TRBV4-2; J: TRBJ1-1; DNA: TGTGCCAGCAGCCAAGGCCCGGGACAGGGGATCCAGAACACTGAAGCTTTCTTT; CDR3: CASSQGPGQGIQNTEAFF
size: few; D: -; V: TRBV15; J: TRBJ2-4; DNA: TGTGCCACCAGCAGAGATTTGGGAACTCCCCCAGTATACTTC; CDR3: CATSRDLGTPPVYF
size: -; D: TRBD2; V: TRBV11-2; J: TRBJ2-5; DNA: TGTGCCAGCAGCGACCCCTGGGTAGCGGGGGGGAAAGAGACCCAGTACTTC; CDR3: CASSDPWVAGGKETQYF
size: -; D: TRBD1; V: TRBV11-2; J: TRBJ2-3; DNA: TGTGCCAGCAGCTTACACAAGGACAGGGCCACAGATACGCAGTATTTT; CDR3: CASSLHKDRATDTQYF
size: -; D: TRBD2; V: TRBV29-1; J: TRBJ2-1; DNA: TGCAGCGTTGAAGGGGGGACTAGCGAGTCCTACAATGAGCAGTTCTTC; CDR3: CSVEGGTSESYNEQFF
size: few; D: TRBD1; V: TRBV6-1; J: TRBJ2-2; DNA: TGTGCCATCAAACAGGACAGGCTGAACACCGGGGAGCTGTTTTTT; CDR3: CAIKQDRLNTGELFF
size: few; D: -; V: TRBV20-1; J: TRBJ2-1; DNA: TGCAGTGCTAGAGATCGCCGGGCTAGTTGGGCTGAGCAGTTCTTC; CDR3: CSARDRRASWAEQFF
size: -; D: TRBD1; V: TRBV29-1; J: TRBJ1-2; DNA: TGCAGCGTCAATGACAGGGTAAAGCATGGCTACACCTTC; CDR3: CSVNDRVKHGYTF
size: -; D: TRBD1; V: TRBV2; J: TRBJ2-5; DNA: TGTGCCAGCAGCGAGATGACAGGGGGCGGAGAGACCCAGTACTTC; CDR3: CASSEMTGGGETQYF
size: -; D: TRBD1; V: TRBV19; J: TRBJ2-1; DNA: TGTGCCAGTAGTGCAGACAGGGGAACATACAATGAGCAGTTCTTC; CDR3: CASSADRGTYNEQFF
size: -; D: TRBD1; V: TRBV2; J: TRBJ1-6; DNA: TGTGCCAGCAGTCGAGAGGGACAGCTTAATTCACCCCTCCACTTT; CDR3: CASSREGQLNSPLHF
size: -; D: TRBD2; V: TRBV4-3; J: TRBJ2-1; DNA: TGCGCCAGCAGCCAAGGGACTAGCGGGGTTTTGGAGCAGTTCTTC; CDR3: CASSQGTSGVLEQFF
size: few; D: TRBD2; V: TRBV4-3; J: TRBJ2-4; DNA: TGCGCCAGCAGCCTGTCGACTAGCGGGGGGTCTACCTTAGCCAAAAACATTCAGTACTTC; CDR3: CASSLSTSGGSTLAKNIQYF
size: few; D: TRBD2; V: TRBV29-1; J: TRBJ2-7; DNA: TGCAGTAAGAGCGGGATCCCCTCCTACGAGCAGTACTTC; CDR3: CSKSGIPSYEQYF
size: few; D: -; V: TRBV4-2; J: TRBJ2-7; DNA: TGTGCCAGCAGCCAAGATCACAGTACCGACGAGCAGTACTTC; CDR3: CASSQDHSTDEQYF
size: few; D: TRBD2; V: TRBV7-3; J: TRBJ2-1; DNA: TGTGCCAGCAGCCCCTCTAGCGGAACCTACAATGAGCAGTTCTTC; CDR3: CASSPSSGTYNEQFF